These 27 T cell receptor beta chains originate from one sample sequenced in a study of T cell changes during pregnancy in multiple sclerosis. Repertoires were generated with immunoSEQ multiplex PCR, while TCRdb's copy carries only in-frame clones and drops some. The sample carries under 70,000 clones, roughly 90% recorded once. This material consisted of peripheral blood, taken in the second trimester of pregnancy. The receptors here all came from a female donor with multiple sclerosis, enrolled in a pregnancy study.

This chain connects TRBV29-1 to TRBJ2-5, with 7 nucleotides matching TRBD2. The germline V gene has CDR1 SQVTM and CDR2 ANQGSEA. The V and J ends lost 4 bases and 2 bases, in that order; junction bases with no gene match: 10. The CDR3 length is 15 residues. Written as DNA, the CDR3 is TGCAGCGTTGCCCCGGGACTAAAACAACAAGAGACCCAGTACTTC. It yields the protein CSVAPGLKQQETQYF.

The rearrangement links TRBV5-1 to TRBJ2-3; 7 nucleotides line up with TRBD2. CDR3 length: 15 amino acids. The V gene's germline CDR1 is SGHRS and CDR2 YFSETQ. V shed 4 bases and J 5 bases; nucleotides not matched to a gene: 10. The CDR3 sequence: CASSKSGLLGDTQYF. In DNA, the CDR3 is TGCGCCAGCAGCAAATCGGGACTACTGGGAGATACGCAGTATTTT.

The chain couples TRBV5-4 to TRBJ1-2, with D possibly TRBD1 on 6 matching bases. V was clipped by 4 bases and J by 3 bases, with 13 bases between them. Germline V gene data show CDR1 as SGHNT and CDR2 as YYREEE (reference sequence). This CDR3 is built from 14 residues. This CDR3 is CASSGAGEYYGYTF. The CDR3 DNA reads TGTGCCAGCAGCGGAGCAGGGGAGTACTATGGCTACACCTTC.

The chain has TRBV28 and TRBJ1-1, with D unresolved. CDR3 length: 14 amino acids. CDR1 is MDHEN, CDR2 SYDVKM, per germline. The V and J ends lost 3 bases and 11 bases respectively, with 19 bases between them. CDR3 sequence (DNA): TGTGCCAGCAGTTTGTTTGGAACAGCCGATCAGGCTTTCTTT. It encodes CASSLFGTADQAFF.

The chain uses TRBV6-5 and TRBJ1-6; D is perhaps TRBD1 (5 bases). CDR3 length: 12 amino acids. CDR1 and CDR2 (germline): MNHEY, SVGAGI. Trimming took off 7 bases at V and 8 bases at J, with 9 bases between the two ends. CDR3 nucleotides: TGTGCCAGCACGCCGGGGGATTCACCCCTCCACTTT. It yields the protein CASTPGDSPLHF.

This clone appeared once. The CDR3 region is CASSYEPSGGTEAFF. CDR3 DNA: TGTGCCAGCAGCTACGAACCCTCAGGGGGCACTGAAGCTTTCTTT. The V call is TRBV9, the J call TRBJ1-1; TRBD1 matches 7 bases. V was clipped by 4 bases and J by 4 bases; unmatched bases: 10. There are 15 residues in the CDR3. Per the germline V gene, CDR1 is SGDLS and CDR2 is YYNGEE.

The sample holds one count of this clone. This chain links TRBV18 with TRBJ1-2; 9 bases map to TRBD1. With 5 bases clipped from V and 6 bases from J, the junction kept 10 bases outside the gene matches. The CDR3 is made up of 15 amino acids. The germline V gene encodes CDR1 KGHSH and CDR2 LQKENI. The DNA of the CDR3 is TGTGCCAGCTCATACGCCCTAACAGGGGGCGATGGCTACACCTTC. Its protein product is CASSYALTGGDGYTF.

V usage is TRBV13 and J usage is TRBJ2-7; 7 bases align to TRBD1. After removal of 5 bases from V and 7 bases from J, the junction contained 14 bases not matched to a gene. The CDR3 extends over 15 amino acids. CDR1 is PRHDT, CDR2 FYEKMQ, per germline (reference sequence). The CDR3 coding sequence is TGTGCCAGCAGCCTCACCGGGACAGTACGTGTGGAGCAGTACTTC. It encodes CASSLTGTVRVEQYF.

The chain recombines TRBV6-1 with TRBJ1-1, with D uncertain. Germline V gene lookup returns CDR1 MNHNS and CDR2 SASEGT. Trimming cost V 2 bases and J 3 bases, with 10 bases left between them. The CDR3 is made up of 14 amino acids. CDR3 sequence (DNA): TGTGCCAGCAGTGAAATCTCCAGGCACACTGAAGCTTTCTTT. It specifies CASSEISRHTEAFF.

The gene calls are TRBV13 and TRBJ1-1; D gene uncertain. The V and J ends lost 0 bases and 1 base respectively, with 6 bases between them. The germline V gene has CDR1 PRHDT and CDR2 FYEKMQ (reference sequence). CDR3 length: 14 amino acids. This CDR3 is CASSLGRRNTEAFF. The CDR3 DNA reads TGTGCCAGCAGCTTAGGGCGCCGGAACACTGAAGCTTTCTTT.

V is TRBV5-4 and J is TRBJ1-1, with TRBD1 identical over 10 bases. This CDR3 has 17 amino acids. Germline values: CDR1 SGHNT, CDR2 YYREEE (reference sequence). Trimming took 5 bases from V and 0 from J; bases not matched to a gene: 10. The CDR3 protein is CASRYGQGEVVNTEAFF. CDR3 nucleotides: TGTGCCAGCAGATATGGACAGGGGGAGGTTGTGAACACTGAAGCTTTCTTT.

This sequence joins TRBV30 and TRBJ1-6, with TRBD1 matching 8 bases. The CDR3 has 19 amino acids. Germline CDR1 is GTSNPN and CDR2 is SVGIG (reference sequence). Losses at the gene ends were 2 bases for V and 3 bases for J; bases not matched to a gene: 15. CDR3 sequence reads: CAWSLRGSRQGFYNSPLHF. The CDR3 coding sequence is TGTGCCTGGAGTCTTAGAGGTTCGAGACAGGGGTTCTATAATTCACCCCTCCACTTT.

Only one count was recorded for this clone. The gene calls are TRBV5-4 and TRBJ1-1; 8 bases match TRBD1. The CDR3 has 15 amino acids. Germline CDR1 is SGHNT and CDR2 is YYREEE (reference sequence). The V and J ends lost 2 bases and 4 bases, in that order; junction bases with no gene match: 7. The CDR3 DNA follows: TGTGCCAGCAGCTTCACAGGGGGAATAGGCACTGAAGCTTTCTTT. Its translation is CASSFTGGIGTEAFF.

The chain carries TRBV30 and TRBJ1-2, with a weak D call TRBD1 (6 bases). Germline V CDR1 and CDR2: GTSNPN, SVGIG (reference sequence). The CDR3 extends over 13 amino acids. Trimming took 1 base from V and 6 from J, leaving 12 bases between them. The CDR3 reads CAWSGTGRHGYTF. For the CDR3, the DNA is TGTGCCTGGAGTGGAACAGGGCGCCATGGCTACACCTTC.

This chain links TRBV5-1 with TRBJ1-1; maybe TRBD1 (6 bases). This CDR3 comprises 14 residues. CDR1 and CDR2 from the germline V gene are SGHRS and YFSETQ. V was shortened by 0 bases and J by 9 bases, with 15 bases between the two germline ends. CDR3 sequence (DNA): TGCGCCAGCAGCTTGGAGGCAGGGGTGAGCAAAGCTTTCTTT. Translated, it gives CASSLEAGVSKAFF.

The CDR3 DNA follows: TGTGCCAGCAGCTTGCCAGGGGTTGGCTACACCTTC. Residues: CASSLPGVGYTF. The gene calls are TRBV5-4 and TRBJ1-2; D is perhaps TRBD1 (6 bases). The V end was cut by 1 base, the J end by 7 bases, with 8 bases between. Germline V gene lookup returns CDR1 SGHNT and CDR2 YYREEE (reference sequence). This CDR3 contains 12 residues.

A single count supports this clone. This sequence joins TRBV5-1 and TRBJ2-2; the match to TRBD2 covers 11 bases. Germline V gene data show CDR1 as SGHRS and CDR2 as YFSETQ. V was pared by 7 bases and J by 7 bases, with 6 bases of the junction left unmatched. The CDR3 is 14 residues long. The CDR3 DNA sequence: TGCGCCAGCTGGACTAGCGGGTTGGGCGGGGAGCTGTTTTTT. It yields the protein CASWTSGLGGELFF.

This clone was recorded only once. The chain recombines TRBV7-2 with TRBJ2-7, with TRBD2 matching over 7 bases. Germline loops: CDR1 SGHTA, CDR2 FQGNSA. CDR3 size: 15 residues. V was clipped by 6 bases and J by 0 bases; unmatched bases: 8. CDR3 sequence reads: CASRSPSGTSYEQYF. The CDR3 DNA reads TGTGCCAGCAGGTCTCCTAGCGGAACCTCCTACGAGCAGTACTTC. The full variable domain, completed using reference TRBV7-2 and TRBJ2-7, is GAGVSQSPSNKVTEKGKDVELRCDPISGHTALYWYRQSLGQGLEFLIYFQGNSAPDKSGLPSDRFSAERTGGSVSTLTIQRTQQEDSAVYLCASRSPSGTSYEQYFGPGTRLTVT.

This clone was detected a few times. J is TRBJ1-5 and V is TRBV28; maybe TRBD1 (6 bases). Germline loops: CDR1 MDHEN, CDR2 SYDVKM. CDR3 length equals 16 residues. V was shortened by 3 bases and J by 1 base, with 13 bases between the two germline ends. CDR3 sequence: CASSLWGGTSNQPQHF. CDR3 coding DNA: TGTGCCAGCAGTTTGTGGGGGGGGACAAGCAATCAGCCCCAGCATTTT.

This sequence joins TRBV21-1 and TRBJ1-5; TRBD1, as called in the table, went unchecked against the DNA. TRBV21-1 is classified as a pseudogene. The CDR3 has 15 residues. Here the CDR3 DNA reads TGTGCCAGCAGCCCACAGGGGGCGCGCGGTCAGCCCCAGCATTTT. Translating gives CASSPQGARGQPQHF.

The rearrangement uses TRBV28 and TRBJ1-1; tentative D call: TRBD1 (6 bases). Looked up from germline, CDR1 is MDHEN and CDR2 is SYDVKM. Trimming left V 5 bases short and J 11 bases short, with 21 bases between. This CDR3 has 14 amino acids. This CDR3 reads CASSPIRDNFFAFF. The CDR3 nucleotides are TGTGCCAGCAGTCCTATTCGGGACAATTTCTTCGCTTTCTTT. Together with reference TRBV28 and TRBJ1-1, the CDR3 gives the full variable domain: DVKVTQSSRYLVKRTGEKVFLECVQDMDHENMFWYRQDPGLGLRLIYFSYDVKMKEKGDIPEGYSVSREKKERFSLILESASTNQTSMYLCASSPIRDNFFAFFGQGTRLTVV.

V is TRBV30 and J is TRBJ1-4; D may be TRBD1 (5 bases). Germline CDR1 GTSNPN, CDR2 SVGIG (reference sequence). This CDR3 contains 13 residues. Between the trimmed V and J ends, which lost 5 bases and 3 bases, there was a span of 10 bases. CDR3 sequence reads: CAWARAANEKLFF. CDR3 DNA: TGTGCCTGGGCCAGGGCAGCTAATGAAAAACTGTTTTTT.

This chain connects TRBV13 to TRBJ1-4; 7 bases line up with TRBD1. Germline assignment: CDR1 PRHDT and CDR2 FYEKMQ (reference sequence). Trimming at V came to 2 bases and at J to 8 bases, leaving 17 bases not matched to a gene. This CDR3 contains 18 residues. CDR3 sequence reads: CASSLSPTRTGRGEKLFF. The CDR3 region has the DNA TGTGCCAGCAGCTTATCCCCAACCAGGACAGGACGGGGGGAAAAACTGTTTTTT.

The gene calls are TRBV5-5 and TRBJ1-3; D gene ambiguous. V dropped 4 bases and J dropped 2 bases, with 10 bases sitting between them. Germline V gives CDR1 SGHKS, CDR2 YYEKEE (reference sequence). The CDR3 is 14 amino acids. The CDR3 loop reads CASSLGRAGNTIYF. The CDR3, as DNA: TGTGCCAGCAGCCTAGGGAGGGCTGGAAACACCATATATTTT.

This chain joins TRBV2 and TRBJ2-5; D possibly corresponds to TRBD2 (6 bases). V was trimmed by 7 bases and J by 3 bases, leaving 18 bases between them. CDR3 length: 15 amino acids. Germline V CDR1 and CDR2: SNHLY, FYNNEI. CDR3 residues: CASKDMRGGKETQYF. In nucleotides, the CDR3 is TGTGCCAGCAAGGACATGCGGGGAGGAAAAGAGACCCAGTACTTC.

The V gene is TRBV30, the J gene TRBJ2-1; D is perhaps TRBD2 (5 bases). Trimming removed 3 bases from V and 0 bases from J, with 18 bases in between. Germline CDR1 GTSNPN, CDR2 SVGIG (reference sequence). The CDR3 contains 17 residues. CDR3 bases: TGTGCCTGGAGGTTAAGCTTGGACTCCATCTCCTACAATGAGCAGTTCTTC. This encodes CAWRLSLDSISYNEQFF.

This chain connects TRBV5-1 to TRBJ1-6; no reliable D call. Looked up from germline, CDR1 is SGHRS and CDR2 is YFSETQ. Trimming took 6 bases from V and 0 from J, leaving 4 bases between them. The CDR3 length is 13 residues. The CDR3 here is CASTGSYNSPLHF. Here the CDR3 DNA reads TGCGCCAGCACAGGCTCCTATAATTCACCCCTCCACTTT.